What follows is one T cell receptor (beta chain) and its context. The junction does not match germline at one end; this may be a read error. These data are taken from a study of blood T cells in healthy people across ages. The germline V gene encodes CDR1 LGHNA and CDR2 YSLEER. The CDR3 runs to 15 residues. PCR was performed a second time for about 7 to 11 cycles using a sample-barcoded 5' primer and a J-beta primer mix. MiXCR was run by TCRdb on the 5' RACE reads, yielding one entry per CDR3 protein. The repertoire holds about 1.5 million distinct CDR3 sequences, around 40% seen once, with approximately 4.1% in the top ten.

The sequence derives from a young woman in good health. This chain connects TRBV4-3 to TRBJ1-4; 7 bases are a match to TRBD1. Sequenced: blood. CDR3 DNA sequence: TGCGCCGGCAGCCTCCACAGGGGAACTAATGAAAAACTGTTTTTT. Its translation is CAGSLHRGTNEKLFF.